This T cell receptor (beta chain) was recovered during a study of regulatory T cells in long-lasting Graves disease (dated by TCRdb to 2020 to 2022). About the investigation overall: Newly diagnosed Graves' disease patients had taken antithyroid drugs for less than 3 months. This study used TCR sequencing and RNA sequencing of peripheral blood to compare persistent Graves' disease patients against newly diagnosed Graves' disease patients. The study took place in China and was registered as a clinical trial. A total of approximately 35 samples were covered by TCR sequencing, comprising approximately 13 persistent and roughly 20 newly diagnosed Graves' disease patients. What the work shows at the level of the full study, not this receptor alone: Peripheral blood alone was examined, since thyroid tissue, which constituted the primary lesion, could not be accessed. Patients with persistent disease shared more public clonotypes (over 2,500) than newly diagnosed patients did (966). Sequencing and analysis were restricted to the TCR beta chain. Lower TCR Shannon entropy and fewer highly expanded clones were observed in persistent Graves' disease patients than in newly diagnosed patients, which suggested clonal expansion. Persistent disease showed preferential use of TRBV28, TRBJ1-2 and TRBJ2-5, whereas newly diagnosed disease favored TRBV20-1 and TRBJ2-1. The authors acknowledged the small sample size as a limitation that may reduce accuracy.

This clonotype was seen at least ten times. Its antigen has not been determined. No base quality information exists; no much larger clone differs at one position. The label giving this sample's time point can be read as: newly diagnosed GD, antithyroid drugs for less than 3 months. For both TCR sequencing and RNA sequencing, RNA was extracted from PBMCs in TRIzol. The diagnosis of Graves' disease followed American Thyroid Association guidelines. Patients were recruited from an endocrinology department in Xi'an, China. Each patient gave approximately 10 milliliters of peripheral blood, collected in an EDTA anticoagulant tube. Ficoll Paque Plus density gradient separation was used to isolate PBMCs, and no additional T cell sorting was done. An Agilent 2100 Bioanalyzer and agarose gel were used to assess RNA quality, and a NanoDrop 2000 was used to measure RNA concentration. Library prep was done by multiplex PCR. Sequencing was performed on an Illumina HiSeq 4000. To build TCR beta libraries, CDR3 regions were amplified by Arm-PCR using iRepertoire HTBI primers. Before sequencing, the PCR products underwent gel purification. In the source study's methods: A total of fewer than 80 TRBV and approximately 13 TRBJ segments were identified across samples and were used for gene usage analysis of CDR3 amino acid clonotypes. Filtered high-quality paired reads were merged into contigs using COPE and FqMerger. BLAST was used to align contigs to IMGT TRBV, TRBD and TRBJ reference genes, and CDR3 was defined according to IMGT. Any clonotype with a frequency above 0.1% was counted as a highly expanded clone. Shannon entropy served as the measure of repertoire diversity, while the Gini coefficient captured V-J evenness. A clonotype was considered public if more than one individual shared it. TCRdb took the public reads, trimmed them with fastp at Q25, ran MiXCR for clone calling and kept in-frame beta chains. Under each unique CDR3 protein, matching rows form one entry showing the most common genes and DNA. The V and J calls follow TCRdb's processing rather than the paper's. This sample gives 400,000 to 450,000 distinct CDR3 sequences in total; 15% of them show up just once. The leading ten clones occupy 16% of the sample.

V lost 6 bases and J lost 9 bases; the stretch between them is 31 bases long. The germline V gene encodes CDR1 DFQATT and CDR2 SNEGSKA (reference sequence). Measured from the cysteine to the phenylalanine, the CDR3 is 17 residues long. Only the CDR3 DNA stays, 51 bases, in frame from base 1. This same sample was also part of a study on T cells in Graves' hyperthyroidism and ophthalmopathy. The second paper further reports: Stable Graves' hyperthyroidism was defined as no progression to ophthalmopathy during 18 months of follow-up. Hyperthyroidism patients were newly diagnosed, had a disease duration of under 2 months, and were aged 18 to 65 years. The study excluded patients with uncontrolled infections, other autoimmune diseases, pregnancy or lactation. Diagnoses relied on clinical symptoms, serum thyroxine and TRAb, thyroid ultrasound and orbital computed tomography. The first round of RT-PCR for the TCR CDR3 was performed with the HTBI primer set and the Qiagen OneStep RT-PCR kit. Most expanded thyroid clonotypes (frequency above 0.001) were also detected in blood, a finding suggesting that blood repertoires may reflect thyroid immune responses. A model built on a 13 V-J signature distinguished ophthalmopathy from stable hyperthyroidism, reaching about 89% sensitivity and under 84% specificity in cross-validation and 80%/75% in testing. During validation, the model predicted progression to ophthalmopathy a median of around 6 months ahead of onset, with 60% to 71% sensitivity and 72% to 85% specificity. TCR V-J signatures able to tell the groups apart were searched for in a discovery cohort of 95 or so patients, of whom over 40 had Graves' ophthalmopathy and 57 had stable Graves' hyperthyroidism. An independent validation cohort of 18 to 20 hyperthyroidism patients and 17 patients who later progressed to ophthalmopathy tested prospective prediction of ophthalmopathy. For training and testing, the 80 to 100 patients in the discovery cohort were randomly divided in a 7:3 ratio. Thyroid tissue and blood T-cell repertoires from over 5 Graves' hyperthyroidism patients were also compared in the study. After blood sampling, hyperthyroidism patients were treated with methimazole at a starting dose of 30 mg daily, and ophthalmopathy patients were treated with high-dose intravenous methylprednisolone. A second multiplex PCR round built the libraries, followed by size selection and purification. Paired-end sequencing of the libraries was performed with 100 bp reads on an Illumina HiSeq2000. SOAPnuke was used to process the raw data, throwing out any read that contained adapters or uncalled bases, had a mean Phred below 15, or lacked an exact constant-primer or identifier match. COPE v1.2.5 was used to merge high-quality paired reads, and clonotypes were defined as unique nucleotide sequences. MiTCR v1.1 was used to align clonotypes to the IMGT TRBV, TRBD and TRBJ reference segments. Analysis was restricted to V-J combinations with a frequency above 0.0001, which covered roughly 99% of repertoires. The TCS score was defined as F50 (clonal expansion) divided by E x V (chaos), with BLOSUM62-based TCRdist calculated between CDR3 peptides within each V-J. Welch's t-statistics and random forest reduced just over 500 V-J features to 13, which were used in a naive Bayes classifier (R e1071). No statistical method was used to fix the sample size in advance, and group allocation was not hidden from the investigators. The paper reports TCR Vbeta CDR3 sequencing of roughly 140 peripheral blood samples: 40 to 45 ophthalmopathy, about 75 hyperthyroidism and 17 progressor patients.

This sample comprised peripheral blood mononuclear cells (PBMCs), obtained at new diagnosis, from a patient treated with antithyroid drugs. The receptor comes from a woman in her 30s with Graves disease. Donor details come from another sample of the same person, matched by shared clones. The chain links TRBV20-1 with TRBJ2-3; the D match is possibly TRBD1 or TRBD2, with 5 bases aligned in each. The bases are TGCAGTGCGCCGATAAGTGGAGTCAGGGTCCCTGGAGGCACGCAGTATTTT. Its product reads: CSAPISGVRVPGGTQYF.